This T cell receptor (beta chain) was captured in a study of early T cells in non-severe SARS-CoV-2 infection. Across the whole study: From unsorted whole blood, bulk RNA was sequenced, and the chains remained unpaired.

General study points: Anti-spike CD8 responses were favored by VDJdb matching, which missed private and CD4 specificities.

The TCR library protocol attached unique molecular identifiers to the individual cDNA molecules. TCRdb called the 5' RACE reads again in MiXCR, with one record for every CDR3 protein. The sample contains 60,000 to 70,000 distinct CDR3 sequences, around 4.6% of which appear only once. This clonotype was counted ten times or more. Its target is unknown. V was shortened by 3 bases and J by 7 bases, with 4 bases between the two germline ends. Per germline, CDR1 WNHNN and CDR2 SYGVQD (reference sequence). The length of the CDR3 is 11 residues. The receptor's source is an adult who was a healthcare worker with PCR-confirmed SARS-CoV-2 infection or an uninfected control (not recorded which). What was sequenced was whole blood. The V call is TRBV10-1, the J call TRBJ2-1; D is uncertain. CDR3 residues: CASSEGNEQFF. CDR3 sequence (DNA): TGCGCCAGCAGTGAAGGGAATGAGCAGTTCTTC.